This T cell receptor (beta chain) was identified in a study of long-term antiretroviral therapy in people with HIV. General study results and limits: Repertoire dominance by clones expanded before ART was seen at all time points.

The libraries were made with immunoSEQ v3.0 at survey level. Clones were read by immunoSEQ multiplex PCR, and TCRdb kept only the in-frame ones, dropping some. In the table there are over 40,000 clones, roughly 96% of which are singletons. The CDR3 has 15 amino acids. CDR1 and CDR2 (germline): SGHDT, YYEEEE. J was trimmed by 4 bases and V by 2 bases; bases with no gene match: 3. On this clone itself: Its target is unknown.

Cryopreserved PBMC, at roughly 0.85-11 million per sample, were present before DNA extraction. This receptor was obtained from a woman between 45 and 60 years old with HIV. The material sequenced was unsorted PBMCs, taken 3.7 years after starting antiretroviral therapy. The V call is TRBV5-6, the J call TRBJ1-2; 12 bases match TRBD1. The CDR3 loop reads CASSLGTGGLYGYTF. CDR3 DNA sequence: TGTGCCAGCAGCTTAGGGACAGGGGGCCTCTATGGCTACACCTTC.